The T cell receptor beta chain described here comes from a study of metastatic and nonmetastatic thyroid tumors. Study details: Both malignant and benign thyroid patients supplied peripheral blood and tumor or nodule tissue samples, across which the repertoires of these patients were then compared. Findings and caveats of the study: A significant increase in TCR beta diversity was reportedly seen in malignant thyroid tumors relative to benign nodules, in blood and tumor.

Thyroid surgery was performed in patients who had received no treatment beforehand. Concerning this clone itself: Its target is not known.

In the original processing: The study's classifier, a distant-metastasis tool for papillary thyroid cancer, was built using CDR3 differences across clinicopathological groups. TCRdb re-analyzed the PCR reads using MiXCR. The V and J calls, along with clone size, are taken from TCRdb and not from the paper's own processing. This table holds under 95,000 clones, about 9.1% found once. Germline assignment: CDR1 SGHVS and CDR2 FQNEAQ. The CDR3 length is 12 residues. V shed 5 bases and J 4 bases; nucleotides not matched to a gene: 0. The sample was blood. This TCR derives from a female donor with papillary thyroid cancer or a benign thyroid nodule (not recorded which). Some clones in this sample may be carry-over from other donors' samples. The chain employs TRBV7-8 and TRBJ2-3; 7 bases line up with TRBD2. The CDR3 nucleotides read TGTGCCAGCAGCCGGGGGGCAGATACGCAGTATTTT. Translating it yields CASSRGADTQYF.